This is a list of T cell receptor beta chains from one sample in a study of breast tumors, draining lymph nodes, adjacent tissues. Each CDR3 protein is one row after TCRdb ran MiXCR on the multiplex PCR reads. The data contain approximately 88,000 distinct CDR3 sequences, approximately 28% of them singletons. Sequencing input: axillary lymph node tissue. The source of these receptors is a female donor with breast cancer. Some clones in this sample may be carry-over from other donors' samples. Both conserved end residues are part of each CDR3. The order of the fields is clone size, V gene, J gene, D gene, CDR3 protein, CDR3 DNA. A D gene is named only where the DNA matches it firmly. Expanded clones get a size class; other rows say once, few or many, or leave the size out.

many	TRBV5-1	TRBJ1-4	-	CASSLGLPEKLFF	TGCGCCAGCAGCTTGGGACTGCCTGAAAAACTGTTTTTT
many	TRBV6-2/TRBV6-3	TRBJ2-7	-	CASRATETWVYEQYF	TGTGCCAGCCGGGCCACCGAGACGTGGGTTTACGAGCAGTACTTC
many	TRBV9	TRBJ1-3	TRBD1	CASSAAGGAGNTIYF	TGTGCCAGCAGCGCAGCAGGGGGAGCCGGAAACACCATATATTTT
many	TRBV29-1	TRBJ2-7	TRBD1	CSVEARGYSYEQYF	TGCAGCGTTGAAGCCAGGGGGTACTCCTACGAGCAGTACTTC
many	TRBV19	TRBJ1-5	-	CASSILPGQPQHF	TGTGCCAGTAGTATCTTACCGGGCCAGCCCCAGCATTTT
-	TRBV6-1	TRBJ2-5	TRBD2	CASRKGTSGVRETQYF	TGTGCCAGCAGAAAAGGGACTAGCGGGGTGCGGGAGACCCAGTACTTC
many	TRBV5-1	TRBJ2-1	-	CASGTGAGVYNEQFF	TGCGCCAGCGGGACGGGGGCGGGAGTGTACAATGAGCAGTTCTTC
-	TRBV14	TRBJ1-1	-	CASSVTVGRTEAFF	TGTGCCAGCAGCGTCACCGTAGGGCGAACTGAAGCTTTCTTT
many	TRBV7-9	TRBJ1-4	TRBD1	CASSSNRGTENEKLFF	TGTGCCAGCAGCTCAAATAGGGGGACAGAAAATGAAAAACTGTTTTTT
-	TRBV9	TRBJ1-1	-	CASSPTGLGMYTEAFF	TGTGCCAGCAGCCCCACAGGGTTAGGGATGTACACTGAAGCTTTCTTT
many	TRBV5-8	TRBJ2-5	-	CASSLVPVETQYF	TGTGCCAGCAGCTTGGTTCCGGTAGAGACCCAGTACTTC
once	TRBV7-2	TRBJ2-2	-	CASGQKGTTRELFF	TGTGCCAGCGGCCAAAAGGGGACCACCAGGGAGCTGTTTTTT
many	TRBV30	TRBJ1-2	-	CAWTLGSINYGYTF	TGTGCCTGGACCCTCGGCAGCATTAACTATGGCTACACCTTC
-	TRBV7-3	TRBJ2-7	TRBD1	CASSLVLGQGVDAYEQYF	TGTGCCAGCAGCTTAGTATTGGGACAGGGCGTAGACGCCTACGAGCAGTACTTC
once	TRBV6-5	TRBJ2-7	-	CASRHSYEQHF	TGTGCCAGCAGGCACTCCTACGAGCAGCACTTC
-	TRBV11-2	TRBJ2-2	-	CASSPTRETTGELFF	TGTGCCAGCAGCCCTACAAGAGAGACCACCGGGGAGCTGTTTTTT
-	TRBV19	TRBJ2-1	-	CASKPGERYNEQFF	TGTGCCAGTAAACCAGGGGAGAGGTACAATGAGCAGTTCTTC
few	TRBV20-1	TRBJ2-3	-	CSGGIGDTQYF	TGCAGCGGGGGTATAGGAGATACGCAGTATTTT
-	TRBV20-1	TRBJ2-3	TRBD2	CSASRRGGTATQYF	TGCAGTGCTTCCCGTCGGGGGGGCACAGCTACGCAGTATTTC
many	TRBV27	TRBJ2-1	-	CASSLLRLGNEQFF	TGTGCCAGCAGTTTGCTTCGGTTGGGCAATGAGCAGTTCTTC
many	TRBV10-3	TRBJ1-1	-	CAISSPRNTEAFF	TGTGCCATCAGTAGTCCCAGGAACACTGAAGCTTTCTTT
many	TRBV4-1	TRBJ2-1	TRBD2	CASSQDGTRYEQFF	TGCGCCAGCAGCCAAGACGGGACTAGATATGAGCAGTTCTTC
many	TRBV9	TRBJ1-2	-	CASTEYGGPGNYGYTF	TGTGCCAGCACCGAGTACGGGGGGCCCGGTAACTATGGCTACACCTTC
-	TRBV5-1	TRBJ2-7	TRBD1	CASSLMTGGERYF	TGCGCCAGCAGCTTGATGACAGGGGGCGAACGGTACTTC
once	TRBV12-3/TRBV12-4	TRBJ2-3	-	CASSLRQGNTDTQYF	TGTGCCAGCAGTTTAAGGCAGGGAAACACAGATACGCAGTATTTT
many	TRBV12-3/TRBV12-4	TRBJ1-2	-	CASTPGGPYGYTF	TGTGCCAGCACCCCGGGGGGACCCTATGGCTACACCTTC
many	TRBV4-2	TRBJ2-1	-	CASSQDWDPSYNEQFF	TGTGCCAGCAGCCAAGATTGGGACCCCTCCTACAATGAGCAGTTCTTC
many	TRBV7-9	TRBJ1-4	-	CASSLRARGEKLFF	TGTGCCAGCAGCTTACGGGCGAGGGGTGAAAAACTGTTTTTT
many	TRBV7-9	TRBJ1-6	-	CASSGSIKAPPLHF	TGTGCCAGCAGCGGCAGCATCAAAGCCCCACCCCTCCACTTT
few	TRBV20-1	TRBJ1-5	-	CSARDRVEQPQHF	TGCAGTGCTAGAGACAGGGTTGAGCAGCCCCAGCATTTT
-	TRBV7-4	TRBJ1-2	-	CASSLAAGTGALGYGYTF	TGTGCCAGCAGCTTAGCCGCCGGGACGGGGGCTTTAGGCTATGGCTACACCTTC
-	TRBV12-3/TRBV12-4	TRBJ2-3	-	CASSSTPKPSNTQYF	TGTGCCAGCAGTTCCACGCCAAAACCTAGCAATACGCAGTATTTT
many	TRBV6-1	TRBJ2-5	TRBD1	CASSEGLWGQGARETQYF	TGTGCCAGCAGTGAAGGATTGTGGGGACAGGGGGCGCGGGAGACCCAGTACTTC
many	TRBV27	TRBJ2-2	TRBD1	CASSFRPGTGEGTGELFF	TGTGCCAGCAGTTTCCGTCCCGGGACAGGCGAGGGCACCGGGGAGCTGTTTTTT
-	TRBV5-1	TRBJ1-4	TRBD1	CASSQAGTGPTTTNEKLFF	TGCGCCAGCAGTCAGGCCGGGACAGGGCCCACTACAACTAATGAAAAACTGTTTTTT
-	TRBV2	TRBJ1-2	-	CASTGSRMTNYGYTF	TGTGCCAGCACGGGGAGCAGGATGACTAACTATGGCTACACCTTC
-	TRBV7-6	TRBJ2-3	TRBD2	CASSLGARSGSGQDTQYF	TGTGCCAGCAGCTTGGGGGCCCGTAGCGGGAGTGGGCAAGATACGCAGTATTTT
-	TRBV29-1	TRBJ1-1	-	CSGVRQSATEAFF	TGCAGCGGTGTACGGCAATCGGCCACTGAAGCTTTCTTT
-	TRBV25-1	TRBJ2-2	-	CASSGEVSNSGELFF	TGTGCCAGCAGTGGAGAGGTTTCGAACTCCGGGGAGCTGTTTTTT
many	TRBV3-1	TRBJ1-2	TRBD1	CASRPGTGGQDGYTF	TGTGCCAGCAGACCCGGGACAGGGGGACAAGATGGCTACACCTTC
many	TRBV5-1	TRBJ1-6	TRBD1	CASSTGTDNSPLHF	TGCGCCAGCAGCACGGGGACAGATAATTCACCCCTCCACTTT
many	TRBV30	TRBJ2-1	TRBD2	CAWSVSGRAFLEQFF	TGTGCCTGGAGCGTTAGCGGGAGGGCCTTCCTCGAGCAGTTCTTC
-	TRBV11-1	TRBJ1-1	-	CASSPKRWVTEAFF	TGTGCCAGCAGCCCTAAGCGGTGGGTCACTGAAGCTTTCTTT
-	TRBV20-1	TRBJ2-2	-	CSACSPAGELFF	TGCAGTGCCTGCAGCCCGGCCGGGGAGCTGTTTTTT
-	TRBV27	TRBJ1-1	TRBD1	CASSFLDRGKSFF	TGTGCCAGCAGTTTCCTCGACAGGGGGAAATCTTTCTTT
-	TRBV7-3	TRBJ2-1	TRBD2	CASSLRLAGGPHNEQFF	TGTGCCAGCAGCCTCCGACTAGCGGGAGGGCCCCACAATGAGCAGTTCTTC
many	TRBV6-1	TRBJ2-3	-	CASTEHGTGGDTQYF	TGTGCCAGCACTGAACATGGAACAGGTGGGGATACGCAGTATTTT
once	TRBV19	TRBJ1-4	TRBD1	CASRSGQGREKLFF	TGTGCCAGCCGAAGCGGACAGGGGCGTGAAAAACTGTTTTTT
many	TRBV12-3/TRBV12-4	TRBJ2-3	-	CASSARGASGADTQYF	TGTGCCAGCAGTGCCCGGGGGGCCAGCGGAGCAGATACGCAGTATTTT
many	TRBV27	TRBJ2-7	TRBD2	CASSWTAGGSYEQYF	TGTGCCAGCAGCTGGACGGCGGGAGGGTCCTACGAGCAGTACTTC
-	TRBV20-1	TRBJ2-7	TRBD2	CSARARGRLAGRLPYEQYF	TGCAGTGCTAGAGCCCGCGGAAGACTAGCGGGACGGCTCCCTTACGAGCAGTACTTC
many	TRBV9	TRBJ2-1	TRBD2	CASSVEGTNNEQFF	TGTGCCAGCAGCGTAGAGGGGACTAACAATGAGCAGTTCTTC